This T cell receptor beta chain was captured in a study of cytomegalovirus exposure and HLA in healthy donors. These donors, healthy bone marrow donors, were studied. Although they were nominally healthy when sampled, donors likely had unrecorded immune exposures. Use of 60 Vbeta and 13 Jbeta primers characterized the PCR. Only in-frame clones appear in the TCRdb table, and some are missing; sequencing was by immunoSEQ multiplex PCR. The sample consists of under 200,000 clones, around 68% of them appearing once. Trimming took 8 bases from V and 2 from J; bases not matched to a gene: 2. The CDR3 contains 15 residues. From germline, CDR1 is MDHEN and CDR2 SYDVKM.

Sequencing was performed on PBMCs. The TCR originated in a woman aged 40-49 years in good health and CMV-seropositive. V and J are TRBV28 and TRBJ2-2, with 13 bases that match TRBD2. Here the CDR3 reads CASGTSGANTGELFF. The CDR3 region has the DNA TGTGCCAGCGGGACTAGCGGGGCAAACACCGGGGAGCTGTTTTTT.